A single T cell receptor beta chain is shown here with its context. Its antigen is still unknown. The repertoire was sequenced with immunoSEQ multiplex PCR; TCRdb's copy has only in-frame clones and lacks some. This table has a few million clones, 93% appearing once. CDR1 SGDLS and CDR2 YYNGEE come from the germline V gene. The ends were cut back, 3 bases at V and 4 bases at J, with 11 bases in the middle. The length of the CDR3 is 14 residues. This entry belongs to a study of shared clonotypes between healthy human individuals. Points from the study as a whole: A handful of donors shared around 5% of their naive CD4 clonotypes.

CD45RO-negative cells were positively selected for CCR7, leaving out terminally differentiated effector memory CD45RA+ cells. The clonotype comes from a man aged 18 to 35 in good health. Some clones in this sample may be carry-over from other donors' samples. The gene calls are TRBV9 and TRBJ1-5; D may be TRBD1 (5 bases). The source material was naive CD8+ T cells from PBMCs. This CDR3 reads CASSGGSTNQPQHF. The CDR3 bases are TGTGCCAGCAGCGGGGGGAGTACTAATCAGCCCCAGCATTTT.